These 15 T cell receptor beta chains originate from one sample sequenced in a study of molecular identifiers for immune sequencing clone quantification. Using its own MiXCR run on the PCR reads, TCRdb lists one record per CDR3 protein. The repertoire holds more than 450,000 distinct CDR3 sequences, with about a fifth as singletons. The sample was naive CD8+ T cells from blood, with Jurkat cell RNA spiked in. Sample subset: FACS-sorted CD8+CD4-CCR7+CD45RA+ naive T cells. The receptors were sampled from a human donor in good health. Some libraries in this study had Jurkat cell RNA spiked in.

This clonotype turned up a few times. The V call is TRBV5-5, the J call TRBJ2-7; 9 bases are a match to TRBD1. Germline CDR1 and CDR2: SGHKS and YYEKEE (reference sequence). This CDR3 contains 15 residues. V lost 3 bases to trimming and J lost 1 base; unmatched junction nucleotides: 5. The CDR3 here is CASSSRGTGSYEQYF. The CDR3 region has the DNA TGTGCCAGCAGCTCGCGTGGGACAGGGTCCTACGAGCAGTACTTC.

This clonotype was detected many times. The rearrangement uses TRBV20-1 and TRBJ1-6; 8 nucleotides agree with TRBD1. This CDR3 contains 16 residues. Germline V lookup: CDR1 DFQATT, CDR2 SNEGSKA (reference sequence). With V trimmed by 0 bases and J by 8 bases, 9 bases remained unmatched. The CDR3 DNA reads TGCAGTGCTAGAGATCGCGGACAGGGAACTGATTCACCCCTCCACTTT. It encodes CSARDRGQGTDSPLHF.

The CDR3 region is CASFSSGGPDYEQYF. In DNA, the CDR3 is TGTGCCAGCTTCTCCAGCGGGGGGCCGGATTACGAGCAGTACTTC. This chain links TRBV2 with TRBJ2-7; 9 positions match TRBD2. With 8 bases clipped from V and 4 bases from J, the junction kept 12 bases outside the gene matches. Germline values: CDR1 SNHLY, CDR2 FYNNEI. The CDR3 covers 15 residues.

The CDR3 DNA follows: TGTGCCAGCAGCTTAGAACCGACAGGGGCCTACGAGCAGTACTTC. Translating it yields CASSLEPTGAYEQYF. The chain has TRBV11-2 and TRBJ2-7; 8 nucleotides match TRBD1. Trimming at V came to 0 bases and at J to 2 bases, leaving 3 bases not matched to a gene. This CDR3 comprises 15 residues. The germline V gene has CDR1 SGHAT and CDR2 FQNNGV.

This clonotype showed up just a few times. The gene calls are TRBV19 and TRBJ2-1, with D tentatively TRBD2 (6 bases). V was trimmed by 9 bases and J by 9 bases, leaving 27 bases between them. CDR3 length equals 16 residues. In germline, CDR1 is LNHDA, CDR2 SQIVND (reference sequence). CDR3 sequence (DNA): TGTGCCAGCCTCCCCGGGACCCGGGGAGGTATGGGTGAGCAGTTCTTC. This encodes CASLPGTRGGMGEQFF.

This clonotype was recorded many times. The V call is TRBV30, the J call TRBJ1-1; 8 positions agree with TRBD1. V trimming: 2 bases; J trimming: 1 base; junction bases outside the gene matches: 12. The CDR3 spans 17 residues. In germline, CDR1 is GTSNPN, CDR2 SVGIG (reference sequence). The CDR3 reads CAWSPRGGTGENTEAFF. Written as DNA, the CDR3 is TGTGCCTGGAGTCCACGGGGTGGGACAGGAGAGAACACTGAAGCTTTCTTT.

The chain is built from TRBV6-2 or TRBV6-3 and TRBJ1-5, with D possibly being TRBD1 (6 bases). The CDR3 consists of 14 residues. Germline assignment: CDR1 MNHEY and CDR2 SVGEGT. Between the trimmed V and J ends, which lost 10 bases and 9 bases, there was a span of 22 bases. The CDR3 loop is CANSETLTGRPQHF. CDR3 DNA: TGTGCCAACAGCGAGACCCTTACAGGGAGGCCCCAGCATTTT.

This clonotype was seen a few times. The chain carries TRBV19 and TRBJ2-2; no reliable D call. The CDR3 consists of 13 residues. V lost 3 bases and J 4 bases, leaving 6 bases between the germline ends. CDR1 is LNHDA and CDR2 is SQIVND in the germline V gene (reference sequence). For the CDR3, the DNA is TGTGCCAGTAGTATCGATGGCACCGGGGAGCTGTTTTTT. As protein: CASSIDGTGELFF.

This chain uses TRBV3-1 with TRBJ2-3; D ambiguous. The DNA end lines up better with TRBJ1-5; the J call may be wrong. Germline V CDR1 and CDR2: LGHDT, YNNKEL (reference sequence). The CDR3 contains 15 residues. CDR3 protein: CASSQGISLTDTQHF. In nucleotides, the CDR3 is TGTGCCAGCAGCCAAGGTATTTCCCTCACAGATACGCAGCATTTT.

This chain connects TRBV11-2 to TRBJ1-1; D is perhaps TRBD1 (5 bases). Germline CDR1 is SGHAT and CDR2 is FQNNGV. Trimming pared 5 bases from V and 3 bases from J, leaving 10 bases between. The CDR3 covers 13 residues. The CDR3 protein is CASSPIGDTEAFF. The CDR3 DNA sequence: TGTGCCAGCAGCCCAATAGGGGACACTGAAGCTTTCTTT. The full variable domain, in which reference TRBV11-2 and TRBJ1-1 provide the parts outside the CDR3, is EAGVAQSPRYKIIEKRQSVAFWCNPISGHATLYWYQQILGQGPKLLIQFQNNGVVDDSQLPKDRFSAERLKGVDSTLKIQPAKLEDSAVYLCASSPIGDTEAFFGQGTRLTVV.

This chain uses TRBV4-3 with TRBJ1-4, with D unresolved. The germline gives CDR1 LGHNA, CDR2 YSLEER. The CDR3 spans 15 residues. V dropped 0 bases and J dropped 4 bases, with 9 bases sitting between them. CDR3 DNA: TGCGCCAGCAGCCAAGATGTTTACAGTAATGAAAAACTGTTTTTT. It encodes CASSQDVYSNEKLFF.

With regard to this clonotype: A single base separates this from a much larger clone, so it may be a read error. The rearrangement joins TRBV2 to TRBJ1-1, with 7 bases fitting TRBD1. The CDR3 covers 13 residues. J was trimmed by 4 bases and V by 6 bases; bases with no gene match: 5. Germline assignment: CDR1 SNHLY and CDR2 FYNNEI. In DNA form, the CDR3 reads TGTGCCAGCAGCGCGTGGACAGGCACTGAAGCTTTCTTT. It yields the protein CASSAWTGTEAFF.

This clonotype has ten or more counts. The chain combines TRBV6-6 with TRBJ2-7; 7 nucleotides agree with TRBD2. V lost 2 bases and J lost 0; bases outside the gene matches: 4. Germline V gene sequence: CDR1 MNHNY, CDR2 SVGAGI (reference sequence). This CDR3 comprises 15 residues. Here the CDR3 reads CASSYRGGSSYEQYF. The CDR3 coding sequence is TGTGCCAGCAGTTACCGCGGGGGAAGCTCCTACGAGCAGTACTTC.

This clonotype was detected many times. The V gene is TRBV9, the J gene TRBJ2-3; weak D call: TRBD2 (6 bases). The CDR3 has 15 residues. From germline, CDR1 is SGDLS and CDR2 YYNGEE. Deletions cut 0 bases from V and 2 bases from J, with 10 bases between. The CDR3 nucleotides are TGTGCCAGCAGCGTAGGGGACTTCAACACAGATACGCAGTATTTT. Protein sequence: CASSVGDFNTDTQYF. The complete variable domain, with remaining parts taken from reference TRBV9 and TRBJ2-3, reads DSGVTQTPKHLITATGQRVTLRCSPRSGDLSVYWYQQSLDQGLQFLIQYYNGEERAKGNILERFSAQQFPDLHSELNLSSLELGDSALYFCASSVGDFNTDTQYFGPGTRLTVL.

This clonotype came up once. A much larger clone lies one base from this, so it may be a read error. This chain uses TRBV5-6 with TRBJ1-1; D perhaps matches TRBD1 (6 bases). In germline, CDR1 is SGHDT, CDR2 YYEEEE. CDR3 length: 14 amino acids. As DNA, the CDR3 is TGTGCCAGCAGCCGGGACACTGGAACGACTGAAGCTTCCTTT. It is translated as CASSRDTGTTEASF.